The rows below give T cell receptor beta chains drawn from one sample of a study of graft-versus-host responses after intestinal transplantation. Measured with immunoSEQ multiplex PCR; TCRdb has only the in-frame clones, and not every one. The sample has tens of thousands of clones, about 93% seen once. These TCRs are of unknown antigen specificity. The sample consisted of unstimulated CD8+ T cells sorted from spleen or lymph node cells, taken before transplant. Receptors originate from a human donor who was the organ donor for an intestinal transplant. CDR3s include the opening cysteine and the closing phenylalanine or tryptophan. The D gene is left open where the match is weak. Clone size is not always given. Where it is, it says once, few, many or a class for expanded clones.

>TRBD1|TRBJ2-7|once|13|TRBV7-8
TGTGCCAGCAGCGTGACAGGGCCCTACGAGCAGTACTTC
CASSVTGPYEQYF
>TRBD1|TRBJ2-1|NA|17|TRBV5-1
TGCGCCAGCAGCCCGAGGCCAGGGGGCGGGCACTACAATGAGCAGTTCTTC
CASSPRPGGGHYNEQFF
>NA|TRBJ2-7|NA|11|TRBV20-1
TGCAGTGCTCCCGCGGGCTACGAGCAGTACTTC
CSAPAGYEQYF
>TRBD1|TRBJ2-7|NA|16|TRBV7-6
TGTGCCAGCAGCTACGTCCCGGGACAGGGAGAATACGAGCAGTACTTC
CASSYVPGQGEYEQYF
>NA|TRBJ2-1|NA|15|TRBV5-5
TGTGCCAGCAGCTTTACCCCCTCGGGCGGCAATGAGCAGTTCTTC
CASSFTPSGGNEQFF
>NA|TRBJ2-7|NA|14|TRBV7-6
TGTGCCAGCAGCTTAGGTGGGACATCCTACGAGCAGTACTTC
CASSLGGTSYEQYF
>NA|TRBJ2-7|NA|11|TRBV27
TGTGCCAGCAGCCCCGGGTACGAGCAGTACTTC
CASSPGYEQYF
>NA|TRBJ2-7|NA|12|TRBV5-1
TGCGCCAGCAGCCCAGACAGATACGAGCAGTACTTC
CASSPDRYEQYF
>NA|TRBJ2-2|once|15|TRBV11-3
TGTGCCAGCTCTCTCCGACAGGGAGGTCACGGGGAGCTGTTTTTT
CASSLRQGGHGELFF
>NA|TRBJ1-1|NA|11|TRBV6-6
TGTGCCAGCAGGAACCTCCAGAAGGCTTTCTTT
CASRNLQKAFF
>NA|TRBJ2-3|NA|13|TRBV27
TGTGCCAGCAGTCCCCAGGGTGCAGATACGCAGTATTTT
CASSPQGADTQYF
>NA|TRBJ2-5|NA|14|TRBV18
TGTGCCAGCTCACCACCCTCGGAAGAAGAGACCCAGTACTTC
CASSPPSEEETQYF
>NA|TRBJ1-1|NA|16|TRBV2
TGTGCCAGCAGTCCCCTCTTCGAAGTTTTGAACACTGAAGCTTTCTTT
CASSPLFEVLNTEAFF
>NA|TRBJ2-3|NA|16|TRBV6-5
TGTGCCAGCAGTTACTCGCTATGGGGAGACTCAGATACGCAGTATTTT
CASSYSLWGDSDTQYF
>NA|TRBJ2-1|few|11|TRBV28
TGTGCCAGCAGTTTTTACAATGAGCAGTTCTTC
CASSFYNEQFF
>TRBD1|TRBJ1-2|NA|15|TRBV10-3
TGTGCCATCAGTGAGTCAGGGGGACAGGGGCTTGGCTACACCTTC
CAISESGGQGLGYTF
>TRBD2|TRBJ2-3|NA|14|TRBV10-2
TGCGCCACTCATAGCGGGAGAGAGGCAGATACGCAGTATTTT
CATHSGREADTQYF
>TRBD2|TRBJ2-7|NA|15|TRBV27
TGTGCCAGCAACCACCTCCGGGACTACAACTACGAGCAGTACTTC
CASNHLRDYNYEQYF
>TRBD2|TRBJ2-7|NA|16|TRBV27
TGTGCCAGCAGTCTCGGACTAGCGGGAGGGCCTTACGAGCAGTACTTC
CASSLGLAGGPYEQYF
>TRBD1|TRBJ2-7|NA|17|TRBV28
TGTGCCAGCAGTTATGGGAATGGGGACAGGGGGATATACGAGCAGTACTTC
CASSYGNGDRGIYEQYF
>TRBD2|TRBJ2-2|once|16|TRBV29-1
TGCAGCGTTGAAGATTTGAGCGGGAGTGAGTCCGGGGAGCTGTTTTTT
CSVEDLSGSESGELFF
>NA|TRBJ2-1|NA|15|TRBV15
TGTGCCACCAGCAGAGGGCGGGATCCCTACAATGAGCAGTTCTTC
CATSRGRDPYNEQFF
>TRBD2|TRBJ2-7|NA|17|TRBV14
TGTGCCAGCAGCCAACTAGGGACTAGCGGGAGGCCCTACGAGCAGTACTTC
CASSQLGTSGRPYEQYF
>NA|TRBJ2-1|NA|13|TRBV27
TGTGCCAGCAGGCCTAGTGGTTACAATGAGCAGTTCTTC
CASRPSGYNEQFF